The source of this T cell receptor (beta chain) is a study of regulatory T cells in long-lasting Graves disease. Study summary: The term persistent Graves' disease signified upward of 5 years on antithyroid drugs with positive TSH receptor antibodies.

Time point: persistent/refractory GD, antithyroid drugs over 5 years with positive TRAb. RNA from PBMCs was the source of the TCR library. This clonotype was counted at least ten times. What it binds is unknown. Arm-PCR with iRepertoire HTBI primers amplified the CDR3 regions for these TCR beta libraries. TCRdb ran MiXCR on the multiplex PCR reads and lists one entry per CDR3 protein. Counted here are about 460,000 distinct CDR3 sequences, approximately 22% occurring once; the ten biggest clones make up around 13%. Notes on the study in general: Persistent cases of Graves' showed reduced TCR diversity relative to newly diagnosed patients. Persistent disease preferred TRBV28, TRBJ1-2 and TRBJ2-5. Rather than thyroid tissue, only peripheral blood underwent study.

The V end was cut by 5 bases, the J end by 0 bases, with 13 bases between. Germline CDR1 and CDR2: MNHNS and SASEGT. This CDR3 is built from 15 residues. The clonotype comes from a female donor with Graves disease. The rearrangement uses TRBV6-1 and TRBJ2-5; D is unresolved. The source material was peripheral blood mononuclear cells (PBMCs), sampled when the disease was refractory, from a patient treated with antithyroid drugs. Written as DNA, the CDR3 is TGTGCCAGCAGTACCGGGCCCTCGTACCAAGAGACCCAGTACTTC. Amino acids: CASSTGPSYQETQYF.